Presented here are 23 T cell receptor beta chains from one specimen sequenced in a study of blood T cells in healthy people across ages. Through a sample-barcoded 5' primer and a J-beta primer mix, a second PCR was run for roughly 6 to 11 cycles. TCRdb itself ran the 5' RACE reads through MiXCR, one entry per CDR3 protein. In the table there are hundreds of thousands of distinct CDR3 sequences, about 61% of which are singletons. The sequenced material came from blood. The receptor source for this set is a man in his forties in good health.

In this sample, this clonotype turned up once. A read error is possible here, since a much larger clone lies one base away. The chain has TRBV7-2 and TRBJ2-5, with D possibly called TRBD1 or TRBD2 (6 bases each). This CDR3 region has 15 residues. Per germline, CDR1 SGHTA and CDR2 FQGNSA. In nucleotides, the CDR3 is TGTGCCAGCAGCTTAGTTTCCAGGGGAGGAGAGACCCGGTACTTC. Its translation is CASSLVSRGGETRYF.

There are a few counts of this clonotype. The gene calls are TRBV7-2 and TRBJ2-3, with TRBD2 matching 7 bases. The CDR3 sequence is 14 residues long. CDR1 SGHTA and CDR2 FQGNSA come from the germline V gene. The V segment lost 8 bases and the J segment 0 bases; nucleotides outside the gene matches: 5. The CDR3 is CASERGSSTDTQYF. The CDR3 DNA reads as TGTGCCAGCGAGCGGGGATCTAGCACAGATACGCAGTATTTT.

The J gene is TRBJ1-5, the V gene TRBV11-1; D uncertain. V was clipped by 5 bases and J by 8 bases, with 19 bases between them. There are 15 residues in the CDR3. The germline V gene has CDR1 SGHAT and CDR2 FQDESV (reference sequence). CDR3 sequence: CASSPGGIEGEPQHF. CDR3 nucleotides: TGTGCCAGCAGCCCCGGAGGGATCGAAGGCGAGCCCCAGCATTTT.

This clonotype showed up many times. The rearrangement uses TRBV29-1 and TRBJ2-7, with 7 bases matching TRBD1. V shed 0 bases, J shed 2 bases, and the junction held 4 bases outside the gene matches. The germline CDR1 and CDR2 sequences are SQVTM and ANQGSEA. The CDR3 is made up of 14 amino acids. DNA of the CDR3: TGCAGCGTTGAAGATCGGGGACAGCCCTACGAGCAGTACTTC. This codes for CSVEDRGQPYEQYF.

The chain has TRBV19 and TRBJ2-6; no clear D gene. Germline V gene lookup returns CDR1 LNHDA and CDR2 SQIVND (reference sequence). This CDR3 has 15 residues. The ends were cut back, 5 bases at V and 0 bases at J, with 8 bases in the middle. The CDR3 region is CASSFRLSGANVLTF. DNA of the CDR3: TGTGCCAGTAGTTTCAGACTCTCTGGGGCCAACGTCCTGACTTTC.

The V call is TRBV4-1, the J call TRBJ2-4; no clear D. V was clipped by 4 bases and J by 1 base, with 8 bases between them. Germline-derived CDR1 and CDR2 are MGHRA and YSYEKL. This CDR3 region has 14 residues. CDR3 sequence reads: CASSLLIAKNIQYF. The CDR3, as DNA: TGCGCCAGCAGCCTGCTAATCGCCAAAAACATTCAGTACTTC.

The chain joins TRBV29-1 to TRBJ2-5, with a weak D call TRBD1 (6 bases). The germline V gene has CDR1 SQVTM and CDR2 ANQGSEA. The CDR3 totals 13 residues. V was cut by 4 bases and J by 2 bases, with 11 bases left in between. CDR3 DNA: TGCAGCGTTGCGGTGACAGGACAAGAGACCCAGTACTTC. Translation gives CSVAVTGQETQYF.

The V and J genes are TRBV4-3 and TRBJ2-3; D gene unclear. The CDR3 sequence is 14 residues long. The germline gives CDR1 LGHNA, CDR2 YSLEER. V was cut by 1 base and J by 6 bases, with 11 bases left in between. The CDR3: CASSQGLRSDTQYF. Written as DNA, the CDR3 is TGCGCCAGCAGCCAAGGCCTCCGGTCGGATACGCAGTATTTT.

The V call is TRBV29-1, the J call TRBJ2-1; unclear D gene. Germline CDR1 reads SQVTM; CDR2 reads ANQGSEA. V was trimmed by 1 base and J by 8 bases, leaving 18 bases between them. The CDR3 contains 15 residues. For the CDR3, the DNA is TGCAGCGTTGAAGTACGCGCGAATGGTATCTATGAGCAGTTCTTC. Protein: CSVEVRANGIYEQFF.

The J gene is TRBJ1-1, the V gene TRBV7-9, with D maybe TRBD1 (5 bases). CDR1 is SEHNR, CDR2 FQNEAQ, per germline (reference sequence). The CDR3 contains 15 residues. V was pared by 4 bases and J by 5 bases, with 17 bases between. In nucleotides, the CDR3 is TGTGCCAGCAGCTCTCCCGGGGGTGGAGGGACTGAAGCTTTCTTT. Translated: CASSSPGGGGTEAFF.

As DNA, the CDR3 is TGCGCCAGCAGCGCGGGGAATGAGCAGTTCTTC. Its protein product is CASSAGNEQFF. This sequence joins TRBV5-1 and TRBJ2-1; possible D gene TRBD2, 6 bases. The CDR3 runs to 11 residues. V was pared by 4 bases and J by 7 bases, with 6 bases between. Germline CDR1 is SGHRS and CDR2 is YFSETQ.

The chain recombines TRBV21-1 with TRBJ2-4; the table calls TRBD1, which could not be checked here. TRBV21-1 represents a pseudogene. The CDR3 loop spans 14 amino acids. The CDR3 DNA sequence: TGTGCCAGCAGCAACCGGGACACAGAAAACATTCAGTACTTC. This encodes CASSNRDTENIQYF.

V is TRBV2 and J is TRBJ1-1; no firm D call. The V end was cut by 5 bases, the J end by 0 bases, with 10 bases between. This CDR3 is built from 14 residues. Germline CDR1 reads SNHLY; CDR2 reads FYNNEI. The CDR3 spells CASSNSDMNTEAFF. The CDR3 DNA reads as TGTGCCAGCAGTAACAGTGATATGAACACTGAAGCTTTCTTT.

The chain carries TRBV15 and TRBJ2-7; D is perhaps TRBD2 (6 bases). V was clipped by 1 base and J by 11 bases, with 18 bases between them. The CDR3 extends over 14 amino acids. CDR1 is LNHNV and CDR2 is YYDKDF in the germline V gene (reference sequence). This CDR3 is CATSRGLTGTGEYF. The CDR3, as DNA: TGTGCCACCAGCAGAGGGTTAACCGGGACGGGGGAGTACTTC. The full variable domain, rest sourced from reference TRBV15 and TRBJ2-7, is DAMVIQNPRYQVTQFGKPVTLSCSQTLNHNVMYWYQQKSSQAPKLLFHYYDKDFNNEADTPDNFQSRRPNTSFCFLDIRSPGLGDTAMYLCATSRGLTGTGEYFGPGTRLTVT.

This clonotype was counted between two and nine times. The genes are TRBV12-3 or TRBV12-4 and TRBJ2-3; D perhaps matches TRBD2 (6 bases). Between the trimmed V and J ends, which lost 3 bases and 4 bases, there was a span of 11 bases. There are 14 residues in the CDR3. The CDR3 spells CASSLRRVSDTQYF. The CDR3 DNA reads as TGTGCCAGCAGTTTGAGGAGGGTGTCAGATACGCAGTATTTT.

The chain couples TRBV4-1 to TRBJ2-1; the match to TRBD2 covers 8 bases. The CDR3 contains 20 residues. Germline assignment: CDR1 MGHRA and CDR2 YSYEKL. With V trimmed by 3 bases and J by 0 bases, 16 bases remained unmatched. The CDR3 sequence is CASSQLAGLAGQSSYNEQFF. The DNA for the CDR3 is TGCGCCAGCAGCCAGTTGGCGGGTCTAGCGGGCCAGAGCTCCTACAATGAGCAGTTCTTC.

The chain recombines TRBV7-2 with TRBJ2-3; D is possibly TRBD1 or TRBD2 (5 bases each). This CDR3 region has 15 residues. Germline assignment: CDR1 SGHTA and CDR2 FQGNSA. The CDR3 sequence: CVTRAGTVSGDTQYF. Written as DNA, the CDR3 is TGTGTGACCAGAGCTGGGACGGTATCGGGAGATACGCAGTATTTT.

The chain couples TRBV6-1 to TRBJ2-6; D may be TRBD1 (5 bases). This CDR3 is 16 amino acids long. V was pared by 5 bases and J by 4 bases, with 15 bases between. Looked up from germline, CDR1 is MNHNS and CDR2 is SASEGT. This CDR3 reads CASSHPRVSGANVLTF. The CDR3 DNA is TGTGCCAGCAGTCACCCCAGGGTCTCCGGGGCCAACGTCCTGACTTTC.

This chain joins TRBV7-8 and TRBJ1-1; D is ambiguous. The CDR3 length is 14 residues. Per germline, CDR1 SGHVS and CDR2 FQNEAQ. V was cut by 3 bases and J by 1 base, with 9 bases left in between. This CDR3 reads CASSFVRSNTEAFF. The CDR3 nucleotides are TGTGCCAGCAGCTTTGTCAGGTCGAACACTGAAGCTTTCTTT.

The chain couples TRBV27 to TRBJ1-2; TRBD1 matches at 8 bases. The CDR3 sequence is 15 residues long. Germline-derived CDR1 and CDR2 are MNHEY and SMNVEV (reference sequence). V gave up 4 bases and J gave up 3 bases; unmatched junction bases: 7. The CDR3 loop reads CASSSYRGVDYGYTF. Here the CDR3 DNA reads TGTGCCAGCAGTTCCTACAGGGGGGTGGACTATGGCTACACCTTC.

Regarding this clonotype: The CDR3 ends on some other residue instead of the conserved phenylalanine or tryptophan, so this is likely a read error. It is unclear where the CDR3 begins or ends on the DNA, so no DNA is shown, and the CDR3 is as TCRdb lists it. The gene calls are TRBV28 and TRBJ1-6; the DNA was not used to check the table's D call, TRBD1. The length of the CDR3 is 8 amino acids, counting both ends. Per germline, CDR1 MDHEN and CDR2 SYDVKM. The chain's CDR3 is CASSRQGA.

This rearrangement joins TRBV6-4 to TRBJ2-2; D call uncertain. The CDR3 covers 14 residues. V dropped 5 bases and J dropped 0 bases, with 7 bases sitting between them. Germline CDR1 reads MRHNA; CDR2 reads SNTAGT. The CDR3 here is CASSSSANTGELFF. DNA for the CDR3: TGTGCCAGCAGTTCCAGCGCGAACACCGGGGAGCTGTTTTTT.

V usage is TRBV11-2 and J usage is TRBJ1-2, with a tentative D call TRBD1 (6 bases). Germline V gives CDR1 SGHAT, CDR2 FQNNGV. The CDR3 has 16 amino acids. The ends were cut back, 3 bases at V and 1 base at J, with 15 bases in the middle. CDR3 loop: CASSFLTGNLNYGYTF. As DNA, the CDR3 is TGTGCCAGCAGCTTCCTTACAGGGAACCTTAACTATGGCTACACCTTC.